Sequencing of this T cell receptor beta chain was carried out in a study of T cells in tuberculosis. The wider study: This South African cohort compared adolescents with or without latent tuberculosis against adults with active tuberculosis.

The protocol was immunoSEQ multiplex PCR, while the TCRdb copy is restricted to in-frame clones and leaves out a portion. Of more than 20,000 clones listed, approximately 85% are singletons. The time point is: new active TB diagnosis, blood taken before or within 7 days of starting treatment. Active tuberculosis patients were new diagnoses, HIV-seronegative, South African, and aged 18 years or older. On average about 100,000 T cells per donor were immunosequenced. Germline V gene data show CDR1 as MNHNY and CDR2 as SVGAGI (reference sequence). The CDR3 has 14 amino acids. Trimming took 8 bases from V and 7 from J; bases not matched to a gene: 14.

The clonotype comes from an adult with tuberculosis. Sequenced material: PBMCs, taken at tuberculosis diagnosis. The rearrangement uses TRBV6-6 and TRBJ2-7; 7 bases fit TRBD1. The CDR3 is CASGQGVGKREQYF. DNA of the CDR3: TGTGCCAGCGGGCAGGGGGTAGGAAAGAGGGAGCAGTACTTC.